This T cell receptor (beta chain) appears in the sequencing data of a study of cytomegalovirus exposure and HLA in healthy donors. Study-wide findings and caveats: Analysis performed later showed TCR beta chains linked to HLA being more clonally expanded than equally common others. V segments that were indistinguishable, TRBV6-2 and TRBV6-3 among them, were omitted from analysis.

A remark on this clone: The antigen remains undetermined.

PCR primers comprised 60 Vbeta and 13 Jbeta primers. Sequencing was performed with immunoSEQ multiplex PCR; in TCRdb, only in-frame clones are kept and a portion is missing. This sample yields about 200,000 clones, of which around 79% are seen a single time; around 2% belongs to the top ten. Trimming took off 2 bases at V and 2 bases at J, with 4 bases between the two ends. The CDR3 loop spans 12 amino acids. Germline-derived CDR1 and CDR2 are MNHNY and SVGAGI (reference sequence). The chain joins TRBV6-6 to TRBJ2-7; D gene unclear. The source of this sequence is a man between 18 and 35 years old in good health and CMV-seronegative. Sequenced sample: PBMCs. Here the CDR3 DNA reads TGTGCCAGCAGTTACGAGACCTACGAGCAGTACTTC. It specifies CASSYETYEQYF.